This T cell receptor (beta chain) is from a study of blood T cell repertoires in COVID-19. From germline, CDR1 is SNHLY and CDR2 FYNNEI. The CDR3 length is 15 residues. Trimming took 6 bases from V and 1 from J, leaving 14 bases between them. The method was immunoSEQ multiplex PCR; TCRdb's version includes in-frame clones alone and lacks a portion of them. Among 100,000 or so clones listed, roughly 85% were seen once. The sequencing input was peripheral blood. The chain links TRBV2 to TRBJ2-3; D perhaps matches TRBD2 (5 bases). The TCR sequence derives from a woman aged 65 to 85 with active or convalescent COVID-19. CDR3 region: CASRQEGQGTDTQYF. CDR3 bases: TGTGCCAGCAGGCAAGAGGGCCAGGGCACAGATACGCAGTATTTT. The full variable domain, in which reference TRBV2 and TRBJ2-3 provide the parts outside the CDR3, is EPEVTQTPSHQVTQMGQEVILRCVPISNHLYFYWYRQILGQKVEFLVSFYNNEISEKSEIFDDQFSVERPDGSNFTLKIRSTKLEDSAMYFCASRQEGQGTDTQYFGPGTRLTVL.